Following are 11 T cell receptor beta chains from one sample sequenced in a study of T cell changes during pregnancy in multiple sclerosis. Libraries were prepared by immunoSEQ multiplex PCR; TCRdb keeps only in-frame clonotypes and omits some of them. Here the sample spans approximately 69,000 clones, roughly nine tenths being singletons. The sample in question was peripheral blood, obtained in the second trimester of pregnancy. The receptors originated from a female donor in good health, enrolled as a control in a pregnancy study.

The gene calls are TRBV9 and TRBJ2-2; D is uncertain. Germline CDR1 is SGDLS and CDR2 is YYNGEE. The CDR3 contains 14 residues. The V end lost 0 bases, the J end lost 8 bases, and 11 bases lay between the germline ends. The CDR3 nucleotides read TGTGCCAGCAGCGTAGCTACGAGCCGGGGGGAGCTGTTTTTT. This codes for CASSVATSRGELFF. The variable domain in full, completed from reference TRBV9 and TRBJ2-2, reads DSGVTQTPKHLITATGQRVTLRCSPRSGDLSVYWYQQSLDQGLQFLIQYYNGEERAKGNILERFSAQQFPDLHSELNLSSLELGDSALYFCASSVATSRGELFFGEGSRLTVL.

This chain joins TRBV21-1 and TRBJ1-6. TRBV21-1 has pseudogene status. CDR3 length: 14 amino acids. CDR3 amino acids: CASSRLGGNSPLHF. The CDR3 nucleotides read TGTGCCAGCAGCAGGTTAGGAGGGAATTCACCCCTCCACTTT.

This sequence joins TRBV10-3 and TRBJ2-2, with TRBD2 identical over 8 bases. V was pared by 8 bases and J by 2 bases, with 7 bases of the junction left unmatched. CDR1 and CDR2 from the germline V gene are ENHRY and SYGVKD. The CDR3 sequence is 15 residues long. Here the CDR3 reads CAIGGSGGNTGELFF. CDR3 sequence (DNA): TGTGCCATCGGTGGAAGCGGGGGAAACACCGGGGAGCTGTTTTTT.

V and J are TRBV7-3 and TRBJ2-5, with TRBD1 identical over 9 bases. This CDR3 has 16 residues. CDR1 and CDR2 (germline): SGHTA, FQGTGA. The junction had 11 bases not matched to a gene; V was cut back by 5 bases and J by 4 bases. In DNA form, the CDR3 reads TGTGCCAGCAGCCCGGGGGACAGGGCGAAGGGAGAGACCCAGTACTTC. Its translation: CASSPGDRAKGETQYF.

This clone came up a few times. The rearrangement joins TRBV4-3 to TRBJ1-1; 9 bases match TRBD1. J was trimmed by 1 base and V by 4 bases; bases with no gene match: 7. Germline V CDR1 and CDR2: LGHNA, YSLEER. CDR3 size: 16 residues. The CDR3, as DNA: TGCGCCAGCAGCCGAACCCCGGGACAGGGGAACACTGAAGCTTTCTTT. Translation: CASSRTPGQGNTEAFF.

V and J are TRBV4-1 and TRBJ2-3; D uncertain. Looked up from germline, CDR1 is MGHRA and CDR2 is YSYEKL. Trimming stripped 1 base from V and 2 bases from J, with 7 bases between. This CDR3 contains 14 residues. The CDR3 DNA is TGCGCCAGCAGCCAAGGAATAGCCACAGATACGCAGTATTTT. Amino acids: CASSQGIATDTQYF.

In this sample, this clone turned up a few times. This chain links TRBV5-5 with TRBJ1-1; D is ambiguous. Germline CDR1 and CDR2: SGHKS and YYEKEE (reference sequence). Trimming took off 4 bases at V and 10 bases at J, with 17 bases between the two ends. The CDR3 contains 13 residues. CDR3 in amino acids: CASSGMKREGAFF. CDR3 DNA: TGTGCCAGCAGCGGCATGAAGCGGGAGGGAGCTTTCTTT.

The chain has TRBV5-1 and TRBJ1-5, with D unresolved. The CDR3 covers 16 residues. Trimming left V 4 bases short and J 5 bases short, with 19 bases between. Germline V gene sequence: CDR1 SGHRS, CDR2 YFSETQ. Here the CDR3 reads CASSPPQGSYYQPQHF. In DNA form, the CDR3 reads TGCGCCAGCAGCCCCCCCCAAGGGAGCTACTATCAGCCCCAGCATTTT.

This chain connects TRBV15 to TRBJ1-6; D uncertain. The germline V and J ends were trimmed by 1 base and 4 bases, with 5 bases remaining between them. CDR3 length: 14 residues. Germline CDR1 LNHNV, CDR2 YYDKDF (reference sequence). As DNA, the CDR3 is TGTGCCACCAGCAGAGGGCAATATAATTCACCCCTCCACTTT. It codes for CATSRGQYNSPLHF.

The chain couples TRBV2 to TRBJ1-1; 7 bases are shared with TRBD1. The CDR3 is 16 amino acids. Looked up from germline, CDR1 is SNHLY and CDR2 is FYNNEI. V was clipped by 0 bases and J by 4 bases; unmatched bases: 8. The CDR3: CASSEARVGGGTEAFF. CDR3 nucleotide sequence: TGTGCCAGCAGTGAAGCGCGGGTAGGGGGCGGCACTGAAGCTTTCTTT.

CDR3 in DNA: TGTGCCAGCAGCACAAGGGAGGGTACTAATGAAAAACTGTTTTTT. Protein product: CASSTREGTNEKLFF. V and J are TRBV9 and TRBJ1-4; D is ambiguous. The CDR3 has 15 amino acids. The germline V gene has CDR1 SGDLS and CDR2 YYNGEE. V was shortened by 4 bases and J by 2 bases, with 12 bases between the two germline ends. The variable domain in full, completed from reference TRBV9 and TRBJ1-4, reads DSGVTQTPKHLITATGQRVTLRCSPRSGDLSVYWYQQSLDQGLQFLIQYYNGEERAKGNILERFSAQQFPDLHSELNLSSLELGDSALYFCASSTREGTNEKLFFGSGTQLSVL.